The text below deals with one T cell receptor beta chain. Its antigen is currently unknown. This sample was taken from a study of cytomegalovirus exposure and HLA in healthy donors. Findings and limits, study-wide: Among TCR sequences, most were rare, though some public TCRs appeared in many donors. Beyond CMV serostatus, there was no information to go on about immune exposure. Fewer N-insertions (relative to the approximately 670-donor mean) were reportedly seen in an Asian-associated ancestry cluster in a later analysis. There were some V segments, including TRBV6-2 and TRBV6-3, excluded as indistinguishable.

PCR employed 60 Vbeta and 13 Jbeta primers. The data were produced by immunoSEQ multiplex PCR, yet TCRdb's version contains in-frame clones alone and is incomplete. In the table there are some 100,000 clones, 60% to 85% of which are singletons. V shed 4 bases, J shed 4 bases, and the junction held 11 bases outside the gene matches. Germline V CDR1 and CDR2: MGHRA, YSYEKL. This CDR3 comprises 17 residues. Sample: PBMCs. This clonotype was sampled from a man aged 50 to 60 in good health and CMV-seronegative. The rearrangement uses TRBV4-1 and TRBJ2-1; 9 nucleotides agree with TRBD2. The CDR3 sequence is CASSRMGLTSGYNEQFF. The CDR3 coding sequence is TGCGCCAGCAGCCGGATGGGACTGACTAGCGGATACAATGAGCAGTTCTTC.